This T cell receptor (beta chain) was captured by sequencing in a study of blood T cell repertoires in COVID-19. Study-level information: T cells, B-cell-depleted T cells, or PBMCs supplied cDNA or gDNA.

Authors' methods: Using reference gene primer amplification, nucleated cell counts were estimated. Profiling relied on immunoSEQ multiplex PCR, and the TCRdb table lists in-frame clones only, not all of them. From that table come the V and J calls and clone size; the DNA was used to work out D and trimming. The profile shows some 230,000 clones, more than 65% of them singletons. V was clipped by 5 bases and J by 8 bases; unmatched bases: 12. The V gene's germline CDR1 is MNHNS and CDR2 SASEGT. The CDR3 spans 15 residues. The sequence was obtained from a woman aged 55-70 years with acute or convalescent COVID-19. Sample: peripheral blood. The chain couples TRBV6-1 to TRBJ1-2, with 9 bases aligning to TRBD1. CDR3 coding DNA: TGTGCCAGCAGTACGCGGGGACAGGGTGTGGGGGGCTACACCTTC. Protein sequence: CASSTRGQGVGGYTF.